The 25 T cell receptor beta chains in this list originate from one sample, sequenced in a study of regulatory T cells in long-lasting Graves disease. The time point was: newly diagnosed GD, antithyroid drugs for less than 3 months. The TCR library used RNA extracted from PBMCs. TCR beta libraries were built with iRepertoire HTBI primers and Arm-PCR of CDR3 regions. MiXCR, run by TCRdb on the multiplex PCR reads, gives a single entry per CDR3 protein. The sample has some 230,000 distinct CDR3 sequences; roughly 18% are singletons. The sequences come from peripheral blood mononuclear cells (PBMCs), collected at new diagnosis, from a patient treated with antithyroid drugs. These receptor sequences come from a female donor with Graves disease.

This clonotype showed up many times. CDR3: CASSLDSGGASNYGYTF. CDR3 in DNA: TGTGCCAGCAGCCTTGATTCAGGGGGCGCATCTAACTATGGCTACACCTTC. The genes are TRBV7-8 and TRBJ1-2; 8 bases match TRBD1. The CDR3 has 17 residues. J gave up 0 bases and V 5 bases, and 11 bases lay outside the gene matches. Germline V CDR1 and CDR2: SGHVS, FQNEAQ.

The chain is built from TRBV5-5 and TRBJ2-5; 10 positions agree with TRBD2. CDR3 length: 16 amino acids. Germline V gene lookup returns CDR1 SGHKS and CDR2 YYEKEE (reference sequence). Losses at the gene ends were 0 bases for V and 1 base for J; bases not matched to a gene: 3. CDR3: CASSLVLAGAQETQYF. As DNA, the CDR3 is TGTGCCAGCAGCTTGGTTCTAGCGGGAGCCCAAGAGACCCAGTACTTC.

The chain combines TRBV24-1 with TRBJ1-1; D gene ambiguous. Germline V gene sequence: CDR1 KGHDR, CDR2 SFDVKD. The CDR3 sequence is 12 residues long. With 8 bases removed from V and 1 base from J, the gap between germline ends came to 7 bases. The CDR3 spells CATTPGNTEAFF. The CDR3 DNA is TGTGCCACCACCCCGGGGAACACTGAAGCTTTCTTT.

This clonotype has a count of ten or more. The chain recombines TRBV19 with TRBJ1-2, with 7 bases aligning to TRBD1. The germline CDR1 and CDR2 sequences are LNHDA and SQIVND (reference sequence). With V trimmed by 11 bases and J by 5 bases, 11 bases remained unmatched. This CDR3 spans 13 amino acids. CDR3 sequence: CALRGDRGYGYTF. The CDR3 nucleotides are TGTGCCCTCAGGGGGGACAGAGGGTATGGCTACACCTTC.

This clonotype was observed many times. The chain couples TRBV30 to TRBJ1-2; unclear D gene. The ends were cut back, 4 bases at V and 8 bases at J, with 14 bases in the middle. This CDR3 comprises 12 residues. The germline V gene has CDR1 GTSNPN and CDR2 SVGIG (reference sequence). In DNA form, the CDR3 reads TGTGCCTGGACAATTAAGCTCCGGGGCTACACCTTC. Its translation: CAWTIKLRGYTF.

This clonotype was observed at least ten times. The CDR3 loop is CASRDQGSGANVLTF. The CDR3 DNA reads TGTGCCAGCAGGGATCAGGGGTCTGGGGCCAACGTCCTGACTTTC. This chain connects TRBV12-3 or TRBV12-4 to TRBJ2-6, with a possible D match to TRBD1 (6 bases). The CDR3 loop spans 15 amino acids. The ends were cut back, 6 bases at V and 1 base at J, with 10 bases in the middle.

This clonotype was seen at least ten times. The J gene is TRBJ1-2, the V gene TRBV19; the D gene is possibly TRBD1 (5 bases). Germline lookup yields CDR1 LNHDA and CDR2 SQIVND (reference sequence). Trimming took 5 bases from V and 4 from J, leaving 14 bases between them. The CDR3 totals 14 residues. CDR3 bases: TGTGCCAGTAGTGTGCAGGGACCCCTCTATGGCTACACCTTC. This gives the protein CASSVQGPLYGYTF.

This clonotype was observed at least ten times. Here the CDR3 DNA reads TGTGCCAGCGGAGGGACGGTGAACACTGAAGCTTTCTTT. Its translation is CASGGTVNTEAFF. The chain uses TRBV28 and TRBJ1-1, with D perhaps matching TRBD1 (5 bases). The CDR3 covers 13 residues. CDR1 is MDHEN and CDR2 is SYDVKM in the germline V gene. Trimming shortened V by 8 bases and J by 0 bases, and 10 bases separated the two germline ends. The full variable domain, in which reference TRBV28 and TRBJ1-1 provide the parts outside the CDR3, is DVKVTQSSRYLVKRTGEKVFLECVQDMDHENMFWYRQDPGLGLRLIYFSYDVKMKEKGDIPEGYSVSREKKERFSLILESASTNQTSMYLCASGGTVNTEAFFGQGTRLTVV.

This clonotype was counted at least ten times. The chain combines TRBV19 with TRBJ2-7; 11 bases map to TRBD2. This CDR3 is 17 amino acids long. V shed 3 bases, J shed 2 bases, and the junction held 9 bases outside the gene matches. In germline, CDR1 is LNHDA, CDR2 SQIVND (reference sequence). CDR3 nucleotides: TGTGCCAGTAGTATTGGTAGCGGGAGGGGCGGGACCTACGAGCAGTACTTC. Amino acids: CASSIGSGRGGTYEQYF.

This clonotype was detected ten times or more. This chain links TRBV9 with TRBJ2-7, with 10 nucleotides matching TRBD2. CDR3 length equals 15 residues. The J segment lost 4 bases and the V segment lost 4 bases, leaving 8 bases of the junction unmatched. Germline CDR1 reads SGDLS; CDR2 reads YYNGEE. Here the CDR3 DNA reads TGTGCCAGCAGCACCCAAGCGGGAGGGCCGTACGAGCAGTACTTC. Translation gives CASSTQAGGPYEQYF.

The gene calls are TRBV19 and TRBJ2-3; no firm D call. The CDR3 has 16 amino acids. Per germline, CDR1 LNHDA and CDR2 SQIVND (reference sequence). The V end was cut by 7 bases, the J end by 0 bases, with 17 bases between. The CDR3 spells CASTARLSTSTDTQYF. The CDR3 DNA sequence: TGTGCCAGTACGGCCCGACTTTCGACGAGCACAGATACGCAGTATTTT. The whole variable domain, filled in from reference TRBV19 and TRBJ2-3, reads DGGITQSPKYLFRKEGQNVTLSCEQNLNHDAMYWYRQDPGQGLRLIYYSQIVNDFQKGDIAEGYSVSREKKESFPLTVTSAQKNPTAFYLCASTARLSTSTDTQYFGPGTRLTVL.

This clonotype was seen at least ten times. This chain connects TRBV3-1 to TRBJ1-1; 7 bases agree with TRBD1. CDR3 length equals 15 residues. V lost 0 bases, J lost 6 bases, and 7 bases stayed unmatched. CDR1 and CDR2 from the germline V gene are LGHDT and YNNKEL (reference sequence). For the CDR3, the DNA is TGTGCCAGCAGCCAAGATCCCGACAGGGATTCTGAAGCTTTCTTT. Its translation: CASSQDPDRDSEAFF.

As to this clonotype: This clone may be a read error of a much larger clone one base away. This chain joins TRBV7-8 and TRBJ2-4, with 8 bases aligning to TRBD1. The germline gives CDR1 SGHVS, CDR2 FQNEAQ. CDR3 length: 13 residues. With 4 bases clipped from V and 8 bases from J, the junction kept 4 bases outside the gene matches. The CDR3 sequence is CASSSDRGDIQYF. CDR3 bases: TGTGCCAGCAGCTCCGACAGGGGAGACATTCAGTACTTC. Filled out from reference TRBV7-8 and TRBJ2-4, the complete variable domain reads GAGVSQSPRYKVAKRGQDVALRCDPISGHVSLFWYQQALGQGPEFLTYFQNEAQLDKSGLPSDRFFAERPEGSVSTLKIQRTQQEDSAVYLCASSSDRGDIQYFGAGTRLSVL.

This clonotype was counted ten times or more. The V call is TRBV5-1, the J call TRBJ2-3; 8 bases match TRBD2. The CDR3 covers 16 residues. V was pared by 0 bases and J by 0 bases, with 3 bases of the junction left unmatched. Germline values: CDR1 SGHRS, CDR2 YFSETQ. The DNA for the CDR3 is TGCGCCAGCAGCTTGGCGGGACTAGGAAGCACAGATACGCAGTATTTT. Translating gives CASSLAGLGSTDTQYF.

This clonotype was seen ten or more times. The DNA for the CDR3 is TGTGCCAGCAGTCTCGGACTAGCGGGAGTGGAGACCCAGTACTTC. Residues: CASSLGLAGVETQYF. The chain carries TRBV12-3 or TRBV12-4 and TRBJ2-5, with 13 bases that match TRBD2. Trimming removed 5 bases from V and 5 bases from J; junction bases left unmatched: 5. The CDR3 runs to 15 residues.

This clonotype was recorded at least ten times. V is TRBV18 and J is TRBJ1-1, with D possibly matching TRBD1 (5 bases). V dropped 3 bases and J dropped 0 bases, with 11 bases sitting between them. The V gene's germline CDR1 is KGHSH and CDR2 LQKENI. This CDR3 region has 15 residues. CDR3 residues: CASSPPGGMNTEAFF. CDR3 DNA sequence: TGTGCCAGCTCACCCCCCGGGGGTATGAACACTGAAGCTTTCTTT.

V usage is TRBV11-2 and J usage is TRBJ2-1, with TRBD2 identical over 13 bases. Germline V CDR1 and CDR2: SGHAT, FQNNGV. CDR3 length: 21 amino acids. V lost 3 bases and J lost 0; bases outside the gene matches: 14. CDR3 bases: TGTGCCAGCAGCTTCAGGTCCCCGACTAGCGGGAGGCCTATCTCCTACAATGAGCAGTTCTTC. Residues: CASSFRSPTSGRPISYNEQFF.

Turning to this clonotype: The CDR3 does not end in the conserved phenylalanine or tryptophan, so this is likely a read error. Because the CDR3's place on the DNA is in doubt, the DNA is left out and the CDR3 is given as listed by TCRdb. This chain links TRBV11-2 with TRBJ1-2; the table names TRBD1, a call not compared with the DNA. Germline CDR1 is SGHAT and CDR2 is FQNNGV. A total of 13 residues make up the CDR3, ends included. The CDR3 spells CASTYRGDYGCTL.

This clonotype was observed at least ten times. The J gene is TRBJ2-1, the V gene TRBV5-4; 7 bases are shared with TRBD2. From germline, CDR1 is SGHNT and CDR2 YYREEE (reference sequence). V was clipped by 2 bases and J by 4 bases; unmatched bases: 6. The CDR3 length is 15 residues. The CDR3 bases are TGTGCCAGCAGCTTCGCTAGCGGAGTATACAATGAGCAGTTCTTC. Protein product: CASSFASGVYNEQFF.

The chain links TRBV7-9 to TRBJ2-2; a possible D gene is TRBD1 (6 bases). Germline values: CDR1 SEHNR, CDR2 FQNEAQ (reference sequence). This CDR3 comprises 14 residues. V lost 4 bases, J lost 5 bases, and 11 bases lay in between. This chain's CDR3 is CASSYPGDTGELFF. The CDR3 coding sequence is TGTGCCAGCAGCTACCCAGGGGATACCGGGGAGCTGTTTTTT. Filled out from reference TRBV7-9 and TRBJ2-2, the complete variable domain reads DTGVSQNPRHKITKRGQNVTFRCDPISEHNRLYWYRQTLGQGPEFLTYFQNEAQLEKSRLLSDRFSAERPKGSFSTLEIQRTEQGDSAMYLCASSYPGDTGELFFGEGSRLTVL.

This clonotype was picked up many times. This chain joins TRBV28 and TRBJ2-3; 8 bases align to TRBD2. Germline CDR1 and CDR2: MDHEN and SYDVKM. This CDR3 spans 14 amino acids. The trim removed 5 bases at V and 6 bases at J, leaving 7 bases unmatched. DNA for the CDR3: TGTGCCAGCAGTAAGAGAGCGGGAGCGGATACGCAGTATTTT. Amino acid sequence: CASSKRAGADTQYF.

This clonotype showed up many times. The chain is built from TRBV6-2 or TRBV6-3 and TRBJ2-6; D not certain. Germline assignment: CDR1 MNHEY and CDR2 SVGEGT. V gave up 0 bases and J gave up 0 bases, with 6 bases separating them. The CDR3 loop spans 16 amino acids. The CDR3 here is CASSYSPGSGANVLTF. The CDR3 DNA sequence: TGTGCCAGCAGTTACTCGCCCGGCTCTGGGGCCAACGTCCTGACTTTC.

This clonotype was counted many times. The chain has TRBV12-3 or TRBV12-4 and TRBJ2-1; the match to TRBD2 covers 10 bases. This CDR3 comprises 14 residues. The junction had 5 bases not matched to a gene; V was cut back by 3 bases and J by 9 bases. In DNA form, the CDR3 reads TGTGCCAGCAGTTTCTCTAGCGGGAGTGGTGAGCAGTTCTTC. This translates into CASSFSSGSGEQFF.

This clonotype was seen only a few times. The junction departs from the called germline gene at one end, perhaps through a read error. The V and J genes are TRBV7-7 and TRBJ2-7; 12 nucleotides line up with TRBD2. The germline gives CDR1 SSHAT, CDR2 FNYEAQ (reference sequence). The length of the CDR3 is 18 residues. CDR3 coding DNA: TGTGCTAGCAGCCAACACCCTCTAGCGGGAGGGCCCTGGGGCGAGCAGTACTTC. Its protein is CASSQHPLAGGPWGEQYF.

This clonotype was recorded at least ten times. The chain couples TRBV2 to TRBJ2-1; TRBD1 matches at 7 bases. The CDR3 loop spans 14 amino acids. Germline V gene data show CDR1 as SNHLY and CDR2 as FYNNEI. Losses at the gene ends were 7 bases for V and 5 bases for J; bases not matched to a gene: 8. The CDR3: CASMATGLHNEQFF. The DNA for the CDR3 is TGTGCCAGCATGGCGACAGGGTTACACAATGAGCAGTTCTTC.